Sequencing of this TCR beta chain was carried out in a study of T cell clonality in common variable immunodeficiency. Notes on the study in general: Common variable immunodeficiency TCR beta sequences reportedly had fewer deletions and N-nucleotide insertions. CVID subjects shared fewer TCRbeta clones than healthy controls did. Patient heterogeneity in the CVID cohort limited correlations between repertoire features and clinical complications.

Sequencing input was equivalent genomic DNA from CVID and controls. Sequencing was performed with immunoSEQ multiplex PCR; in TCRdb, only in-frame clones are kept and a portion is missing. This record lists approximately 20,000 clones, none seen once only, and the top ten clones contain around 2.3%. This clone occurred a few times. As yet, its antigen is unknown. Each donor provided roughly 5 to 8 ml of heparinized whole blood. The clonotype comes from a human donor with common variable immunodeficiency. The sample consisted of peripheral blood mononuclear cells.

The sequenced part of the CDR3 DNA is TGTGCCAGCAGTGGTGGGTCCGGGACAGGGGGAGATACG. Translating gives CASSGGSGTGGDT. The whole CDR3 region reads CASSGGSGTGGDTQYF. The gene calls are TRBV6-1 and TRBJ2-3; 11 nucleotides line up with TRBD1. The sequence runs out 3 residues before the end of the CDR3; the remainder is reconstructed from the germline J gene. The CDR3 spans 16 residues. CDR1 and CDR2 (germline): MNHNS, SASEGT. The V and J ends lost 4 bases and 5 bases, in that order; junction bases with no gene match: 8.